The next 25 T cell receptor beta chains were all read from a single sample in a study of blood T cell repertoires in COVID-19. Assay used: immunoSEQ multiplex PCR; TCRdb lists only in-frame clones, some missing. The table includes approximately 470,000 clones, 87% detected once. The sample was PBMCs or T cells enriched from blood (not recorded which). These receptor sequences come from a woman between 18 and 29 years old who had recovered from COVID-19.

The V gene is TRBV10-3, the J gene TRBJ2-3; TRBD2 might be the D (5 bases). The germline CDR1 and CDR2 sequences are ENHRY and SYGVKD. CDR3 length: 14 residues. The ends were cut back, 7 bases at V and 4 bases at J, with 15 bases in the middle. The CDR3 bases are TGTGCCATCAAGGCTAGCTCCCCGGCAGATACGCAGTATTTT. Protein product: CAIKASSPADTQYF.

The chain carries TRBV2 and TRBJ2-7, with D unclear. V was shortened by 1 base and J by 1 base, with 14 bases between the two germline ends. Germline V lookup: CDR1 SNHLY, CDR2 FYNNEI. The CDR3 contains 16 residues. CDR3 DNA sequence: TGTGCCAGCAGTGAAGAGAGCTTATCCCTTTCCTACGAGCAGTACTTC. This encodes CASSEESLSLSYEQYF.

Only one count was recorded for this clone. The chain employs TRBV4-1 and TRBJ2-1, with 10 nucleotides matching TRBD2. Germline V gene lookup returns CDR1 MGHRA and CDR2 YSYEKL. After removal of 3 bases from V and 8 bases from J, the junction contained 10 bases not matched to a gene. CDR3 length: 16 residues. The CDR3 reads CASSHRSGGASYEQFF. The CDR3 bases are TGCGCCAGCAGCCACCGAAGCGGGGGGGCCTCATATGAGCAGTTCTTC.

This rearrangement joins TRBV25-1 to TRBJ1-5; D remains ambiguous. V dropped 0 bases and J dropped 3 bases, with 6 bases sitting between them. The CDR3 sequence is 14 residues long. Germline CDR1 MGHDK, CDR2 SYGVNS. CDR3 bases: TGTGCCAGCAGTGAATACGGGGACAATCAGCCCCAGCATTTT. This sequence encodes CASSEYGDNQPQHF.

This clone was observed a single time. The V gene is TRBV29-1, the J gene TRBJ2-7; a weak D match, TRBD2 (5 bases). Trimming removed 1 base at V and 1 base at J, with 14 bases between. The germline V gene encodes CDR1 SQVTM and CDR2 ANQGSEA. This CDR3 region has 15 residues. The CDR3 loop reads CSVEGGRTGSYEQYF. Here the CDR3 DNA reads TGCAGCGTTGAAGGCGGTCGAACGGGGTCCTACGAGCAGTACTTC.

V gene TRBV28 combines with J gene TRBJ1-2; TRBD1 is a possible D gene (6 bases). This CDR3 has 17 amino acids. The germline V gene encodes CDR1 MDHEN and CDR2 SYDVKM. V lost 4 bases, J lost 1 base, and 19 bases lay in between. The CDR3, as DNA: TGTGCCAGCAGTTATCCAAGCTCAGGGGCGATTAACTATGGCTACACCTTC. Its protein is CASSYPSSGAINYGYTF.

The chain carries TRBV3-1 (or the pseudogene TRBV3-2) and TRBJ1-1; a possible D gene is TRBD1 (5 bases). This CDR3 has 13 residues. V gave up 3 bases and J gave up 4 bases, with 9 bases separating them. CDR1 and CDR2 from the germline V gene are LGHDT and YNNKEL (reference sequence). CDR3: CASSHRVGTEAFF. The CDR3 DNA reads as TGTGCCAGCAGCCACAGGGTCGGCACTGAAGCTTTCTTT.

V and J are TRBV7-3 and TRBJ1-1; D ambiguous. The CDR3 loop spans 13 amino acids. The germline V gene has CDR1 SGHTA and CDR2 FQGTGA. Trimming pared 9 bases from V and 4 bases from J, leaving 15 bases between. The CDR3 spells CARGSVRSTEAFF. The DNA for the CDR3 is TGTGCCAGGGGTTCTGTACGGAGCACTGAAGCTTTCTTT.

The rearrangement links TRBV5-4 to TRBJ2-5; 9 bases line up with TRBD1. Germline CDR1 is SGHNT and CDR2 is YYREEE (reference sequence). J gave up 4 bases and V 1 base, and 8 bases lay outside the gene matches. There are 16 residues in the CDR3. The CDR3 here is CASSLNRDRDGETQYF. The CDR3 region has the DNA TGTGCCAGCAGCTTGAATCGGGACAGGGATGGAGAGACCCAGTACTTC.

The chain couples TRBV7-9 to TRBJ1-1; D is perhaps TRBD1 (6 bases). V was shortened by 6 bases and J by 4 bases, with 18 bases between the two germline ends. The germline gives CDR1 SEHNR, CDR2 FQNEAQ (reference sequence). CDR3 length: 15 residues. The CDR3 is CASSSGTQGSTEAFF. The CDR3 region has the DNA TGTGCCAGCAGTTCTGGAACGCAGGGGAGCACTGAAGCTTTCTTT.

The chain is built from TRBV27 and TRBJ2-3, with 15 bases aligning to TRBD2. In germline, CDR1 is MNHEY, CDR2 SMNVEV (reference sequence). With V trimmed by 7 bases and J by 3 bases, 5 bases remained unmatched. The CDR3 has 16 amino acids. The CDR3 loop reads CASKGLAGGLTDTQYF. CDR3 DNA: TGTGCCAGCAAGGGACTAGCGGGGGGCCTTACAGATACGCAGTATTTT.

The chain couples TRBV20-1 to TRBJ1-1; no firm D call. Germline CDR1 DFQATT, CDR2 SNEGSKA (reference sequence). The CDR3 is 11 amino acids. Deletions cut 0 bases from V and 5 bases from J, with 4 bases between. The CDR3 nucleotides read TGCAGTGCTAGAGACATGACTGAAGCTTTCTTT. Amino acids: CSARDMTEAFF.

The CDR3 region has the DNA TGTGCCAGCACCCGGGACAGGGCCTACGAGCAGTACTTC. Amino acids: CASTRDRAYEQYF. V gene TRBV5-4 combines with J gene TRBJ2-7, with 9 bases that match TRBD1. Germline CDR1 is SGHNT and CDR2 is YYREEE (reference sequence). The CDR3 has 13 residues. V lost 6 bases, J lost 2 bases, and 3 bases stayed unmatched.

V gene TRBV28 combines with J gene TRBJ2-3; the D gene is possibly TRBD1 (6 bases). V lost 6 bases to trimming and J lost 5 bases, with 18 bases between them. There are 15 residues in the CDR3. The germline V gene has CDR1 MDHEN and CDR2 SYDVKM. As DNA, the CDR3 is TGTGCCAGCAGCTCTACAGGGTACCGAGGAGATACGCAGTATTTT. This encodes CASSSTGYRGDTQYF.

This clone has only one observation. The V and J genes are TRBV5-1 and TRBJ2-3; 15 bases agree with TRBD2. The germline gives CDR1 SGHRS, CDR2 YFSETQ. J lost 4 bases, V lost 5 bases, and 2 bases had no gene match. There are 15 residues in the CDR3. The CDR3 region has the DNA TGCGCCAGCAGGGGACTAGCGGGGGGCGCAGATACGCAGTATTTT. Protein product: CASRGLAGGADTQYF.

J is TRBJ1-1 and V is TRBV2, with D unclear. The CDR3 is made up of 13 amino acids. Germline V gene data show CDR1 as SNHLY and CDR2 as FYNNEI. V shed 1 base and J shed 5 bases, with 8 bases lying between them. CDR3 DNA sequence: TGTGCCAGCAGTGAAGGCCGGGAGACTGAAGCTTTCTTT. This gives the protein CASSEGRETEAFF.

This clone was recorded once. The CDR3 bases are TGCGCCAGCAGCCTCGGACAGGGGGCCCCTATTTTCTTT. Protein sequence: CASSLGQGAPIFF. The chain joins TRBV5-1 to TRBJ1-1; 11 bases match TRBD1. J lost 13 bases, V lost 4 bases, and 9 bases had no gene match. Per germline, CDR1 SGHRS and CDR2 YFSETQ. CDR3 length: 13 residues.

The rearrangement links TRBV6-5 to TRBJ2-7, with D tentatively TRBD1 (5 bases). Germline V gene data show CDR1 as MNHEY and CDR2 as SVGAGI. Trimming stripped 11 bases from V and 0 bases from J, with 17 bases between. This CDR3 contains 14 residues. The CDR3 nucleotides read TGTGCCGTTAAAGGGGCGGCGAGCTCCTACGAGCAGTACTTC. It specifies CAVKGAASSYEQYF.

The V and J genes are TRBV3-1 (or the pseudogene TRBV3-2) and TRBJ1-1, with D perhaps TRBD1 (5 bases). The CDR3 length is 13 residues. CDR1 and CDR2 (germline): LGHDT, YNNKEL (reference sequence). V was pared by 5 bases and J by 11 bases, with 18 bases between. DNA of the CDR3: TGTGCCAGCAGCGCTCGCCTCGGGGGGTCGGCTTTCTTT. This gives the protein CASSARLGGSAFF.

The chain links TRBV19 to TRBJ2-7; 8 bases fit TRBD1. CDR3 length: 16 amino acids. V dropped 5 bases and J dropped 2; count of bases not matched to a gene: 11. Germline CDR1 and CDR2: LNHDA and SQIVND (reference sequence). The CDR3 sequence is CASSPGQGHTTYEQYF. The CDR3 DNA reads TGTGCCAGTAGTCCAGGACAGGGACACACAACCTACGAGCAGTACTTC.

This chain connects TRBV9 to TRBJ1-1; 9 nucleotides align to TRBD1. The CDR3 is made up of 15 amino acids. The V segment lost 4 bases and the J segment 3 bases; nucleotides outside the gene matches: 7. Germline V CDR1 and CDR2: SGDLS, YYNGEE. CDR3 DNA sequence: TGTGCCAGCAGCCCGTGGACAGGGGAGGACACTGAAGCTTTCTTT. It codes for CASSPWTGEDTEAFF.

This clone has a handful of counts. This chain uses TRBV11-2 with TRBJ2-3; D perhaps matches TRBD2 (5 bases). Trimming removed 5 bases from V and 6 bases from J, with 9 bases in between. The CDR3 contains 12 residues. Germline CDR1 reads SGHAT; CDR2 reads FQNNGV. The CDR3 DNA follows: TGTGCCAGCAGCCGGGATTTGGATACGCAGTATTTT. Translated, it gives CASSRDLDTQYF.

The chain combines TRBV7-9 with TRBJ1-3; D perhaps matches TRBD1 (6 bases). CDR1 SEHNR and CDR2 FQNEAQ come from the germline V gene (reference sequence). Between the trimmed V and J ends, which lost 0 bases and 10 bases, there was a span of 22 bases. The CDR3 loop spans 17 amino acids. For the CDR3, the DNA is TGTGCCAGCAGCTTAGCGACAGAAAGGCTCGCCAGGGGAACCATATATTTT. This gives the protein CASSLATERLARGTIYF.

The rearrangement uses TRBV19 and TRBJ2-1, with 7 positions matching TRBD1. The CDR3 runs to 13 residues. Germline V gene sequence: CDR1 LNHDA, CDR2 SQIVND (reference sequence). The ends lost 7 bases at V and 6 bases at J; junction bases unmatched: 6. The chain's CDR3 is CASKGTEVNEQFF. The CDR3 DNA sequence: TGTGCCAGTAAAGGGACAGAGGTCAATGAGCAGTTCTTC.

This clone appeared a single time. The rearrangement links TRBV4-1 to TRBJ2-1, with a possible D match to TRBD2 (7 bases). The germline V gene encodes CDR1 MGHRA and CDR2 YSYEKL. The V gene lost 0 bases and the J gene lost 7 bases, with 19 bases spanning the gap. CDR3 size: 17 residues. CDR3 bases: TGCGCCAGCAGCCAAGACCTTCGGGGGGCCCTTTCGAATGAGCAGTTCTTC. Its protein product is CASSQDLRGALSNEQFF.